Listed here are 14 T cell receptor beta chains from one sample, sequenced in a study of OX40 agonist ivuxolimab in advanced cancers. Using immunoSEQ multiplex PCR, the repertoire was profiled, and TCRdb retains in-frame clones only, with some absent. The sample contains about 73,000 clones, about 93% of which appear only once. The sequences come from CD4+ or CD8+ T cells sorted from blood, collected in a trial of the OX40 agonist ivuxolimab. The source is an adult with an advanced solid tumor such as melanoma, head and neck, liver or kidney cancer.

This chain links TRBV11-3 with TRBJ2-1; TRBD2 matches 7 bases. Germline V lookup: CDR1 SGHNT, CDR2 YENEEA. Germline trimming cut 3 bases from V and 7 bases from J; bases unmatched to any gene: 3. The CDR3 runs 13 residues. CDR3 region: CASSLAGVNEQFF. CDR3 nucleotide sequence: TGTGCCAGCAGCTTGGCGGGAGTAAATGAGCAGTTCTTC.

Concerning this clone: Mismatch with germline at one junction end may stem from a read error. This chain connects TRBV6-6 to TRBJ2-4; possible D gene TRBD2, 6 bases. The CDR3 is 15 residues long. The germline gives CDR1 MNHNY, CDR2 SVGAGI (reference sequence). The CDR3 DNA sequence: TGTGCCAGCACTTACTTCGGGGGTGCCAAAAACATTCAGTACTTC. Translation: CASTYFGGAKNIQYF.

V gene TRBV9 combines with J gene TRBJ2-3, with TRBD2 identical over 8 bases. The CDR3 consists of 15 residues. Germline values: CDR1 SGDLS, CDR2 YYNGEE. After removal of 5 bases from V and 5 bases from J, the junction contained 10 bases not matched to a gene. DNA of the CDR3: TGTGCCAGCAGGGGGAGCGGGAGACGGGAAGATACGCAGTATTTT. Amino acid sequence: CASRGSGRREDTQYF.

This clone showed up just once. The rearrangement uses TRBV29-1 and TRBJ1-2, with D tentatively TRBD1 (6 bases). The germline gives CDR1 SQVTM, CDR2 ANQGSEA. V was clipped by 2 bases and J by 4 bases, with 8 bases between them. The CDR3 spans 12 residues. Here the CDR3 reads CSVETGSYGYTF. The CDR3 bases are TGCAGCGTTGAAACAGGGAGCTATGGCTACACCTTC.

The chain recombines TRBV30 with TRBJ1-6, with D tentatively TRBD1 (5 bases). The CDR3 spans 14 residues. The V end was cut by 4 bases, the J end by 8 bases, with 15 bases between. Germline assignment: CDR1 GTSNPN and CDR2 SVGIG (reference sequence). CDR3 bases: TGTGCCTGGAACCGCCCGGTGGGGGATTCACCCCTCCACTTT. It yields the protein CAWNRPVGDSPLHF.

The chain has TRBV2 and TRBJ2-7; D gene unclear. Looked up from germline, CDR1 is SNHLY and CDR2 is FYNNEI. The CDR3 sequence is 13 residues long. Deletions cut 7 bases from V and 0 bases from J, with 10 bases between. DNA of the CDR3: TGTGCCAGCATTCTTGGCAACTCCTACGAGCAGTACTTC. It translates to CASILGNSYEQYF.

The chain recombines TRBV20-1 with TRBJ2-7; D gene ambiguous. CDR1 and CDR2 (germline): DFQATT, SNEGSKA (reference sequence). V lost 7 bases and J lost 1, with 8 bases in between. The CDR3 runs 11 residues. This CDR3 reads CSGRPSYEQYF. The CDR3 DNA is TGCAGTGGCAGGCCTTCCTACGAGCAGTACTTC.

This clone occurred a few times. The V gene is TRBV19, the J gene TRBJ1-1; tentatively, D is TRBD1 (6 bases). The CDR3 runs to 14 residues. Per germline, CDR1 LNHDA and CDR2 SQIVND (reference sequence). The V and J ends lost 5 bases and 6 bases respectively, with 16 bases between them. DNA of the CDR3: TGTGCCAGTAGTCCGGGGACATTGAGGTCTGAAGCTTTCTTT. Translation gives CASSPGTLRSEAFF.

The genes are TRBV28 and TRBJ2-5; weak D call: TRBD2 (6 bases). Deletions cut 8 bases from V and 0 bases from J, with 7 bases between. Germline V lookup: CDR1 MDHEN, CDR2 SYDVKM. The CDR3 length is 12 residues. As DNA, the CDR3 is TGTGCCAGCGGAGGGGACCAAGAGACCCAGTACTTC. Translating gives CASGGDQETQYF. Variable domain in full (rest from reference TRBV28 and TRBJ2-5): DVKVTQSSRYLVKRTGEKVFLECVQDMDHENMFWYRQDPGLGLRLIYFSYDVKMKEKGDIPEGYSVSREKKERFSLILESASTNQTSMYLCASGGDQETQYFGPGTRLLVL.

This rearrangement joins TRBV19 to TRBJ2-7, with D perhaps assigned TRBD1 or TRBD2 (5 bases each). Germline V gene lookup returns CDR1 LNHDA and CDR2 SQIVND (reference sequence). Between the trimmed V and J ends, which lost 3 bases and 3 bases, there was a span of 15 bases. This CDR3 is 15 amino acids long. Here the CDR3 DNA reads TGTGCCAGTAGTATCGGGGACCTTGAGGGCTACGAGCAGTACTTC. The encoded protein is CASSIGDLEGYEQYF.

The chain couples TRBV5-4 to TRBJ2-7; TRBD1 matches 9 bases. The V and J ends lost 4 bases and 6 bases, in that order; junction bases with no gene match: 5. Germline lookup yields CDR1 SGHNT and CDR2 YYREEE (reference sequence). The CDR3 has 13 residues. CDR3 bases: TGTGCCAGCAGCACCGGGACAGGGATCGAGCAGTACTTC. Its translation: CASSTGTGIEQYF.

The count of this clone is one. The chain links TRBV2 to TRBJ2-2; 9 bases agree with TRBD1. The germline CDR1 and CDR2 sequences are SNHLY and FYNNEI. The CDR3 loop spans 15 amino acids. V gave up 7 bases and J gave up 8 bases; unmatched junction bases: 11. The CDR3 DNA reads TGTGCCAGCATGCCGACAGGGGGTTCAACAGGGGAGCTGTTTTTT. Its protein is CASMPTGGSTGELFF.

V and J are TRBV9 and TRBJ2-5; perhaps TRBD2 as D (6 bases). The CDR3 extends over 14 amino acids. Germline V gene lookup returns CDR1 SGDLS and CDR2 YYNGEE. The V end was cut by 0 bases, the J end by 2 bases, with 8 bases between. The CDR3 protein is CASSVEGGQETQYF. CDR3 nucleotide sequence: TGTGCCAGCAGCGTAGAGGGAGGTCAAGAGACCCAGTACTTC.

CDR3 residues: CASMRGSYNSPLHF. CDR3 nucleotide sequence: TGTGCCAGTATGAGGGGGAGCTATAATTCACCCCTCCACTTT. V usage is TRBV6-6 and J usage is TRBJ1-6, with D maybe TRBD1 (6 bases). This CDR3 has 14 amino acids. Trimming removed 9 bases from V and 3 bases from J, with 12 bases in between. Germline CDR1 and CDR2: MNHNY and SVGAGI (reference sequence).